Following are 3 T cell receptor beta chains from one sample sequenced in a study of vaccination and CD4 T cells after COVID-19. Cultured CD4+ T cell DNA was sequenced using the Oncomine TCR Beta short-read assay. Via MiXCR, TCRdb re-called the PCR reads, giving one row per CDR3 protein. The sample contains more than 2,500 distinct CDR3 sequences, 33% of which appear only once. Their recognized antigens are unknown. The treatment denotes: roughly 10-day PBMC culture with coronavirus spike peptide pools or control peptides (ViraFEST assay). Sequencing was done on a sample of CD4+ T cells from blood, cultured in vitro. Receptor source: a human donor who had recovered from COVID-19.

V usage is TRBV9 and J usage is TRBJ2-3; D unclear. The germline V and J ends were trimmed by 4 bases and 6 bases, with 21 bases remaining between them. There are 16 residues in the CDR3. Germline CDR1 and CDR2: SGDLS and YYNGEE. In DNA form, the CDR3 reads TGTGCCAGCAGCTCTCGGATTAGTCTGGGTCAGGATACGCAGTATTTT. Protein: CASSSRISLGQDTQYF.

This clonotype was detected once. The chain carries TRBV19 and TRBJ1-1; tentative D call: TRBD1 (5 bases). Germline lookup yields CDR1 LNHDA and CDR2 SQIVND (reference sequence). V gave up 4 bases and J gave up 5 bases, with 8 bases separating them. CDR3 length equals 12 residues. The CDR3 sequence: CASSKRQTEAFF. CDR3 nucleotides: TGTGCCAGTAGTAAGCGACAGACTGAAGCTTTCTTT.

The gene calls are TRBV5-1 and TRBJ2-5; no reliable D call. Per germline, CDR1 SGHRS and CDR2 YFSETQ. V was clipped by 1 base and J by 1 base, with 5 bases between them. The CDR3 runs 13 residues. The CDR3 loop is CASSLYTQETQYF. For the CDR3, the DNA is TGCGCCAGCAGCTTGTACACCCAAGAGACCCAGTACTTC.